This TCR beta chain originates from a study of blood T cell repertoires in COVID-19. Germline CDR1 is MNHNY and CDR2 is SVGAGI (reference sequence). The CDR3 totals 12 residues. The germline V and J ends were trimmed by 10 bases and 0 bases, with 8 bases remaining between them. In the authors' methods: Reference gene primer amplification in the assay estimated nucleated cell counts. TCRdb's table, derived via immunoSEQ multiplex PCR, lists solely in-frame clones and lacks some. V and J calls and clone size come straight from that table; D and trimming were deduced from the DNA. The sample holds tens of thousands of clones; more than 75% are singletons and the top ten take about 2.1%.

The sequencing sample was made of peripheral blood. This TCR was sampled from a woman aged 55-69 years with acute or convalescent COVID-19. The J gene is TRBJ2-3, the V gene TRBV6-6; TRBD2 might be the D (6 bases). Written as DNA, the CDR3 is TGTGCCACCGCGGGGAGCACAGATACGCAGTATTTT. This encodes CATAGSTDTQYF.